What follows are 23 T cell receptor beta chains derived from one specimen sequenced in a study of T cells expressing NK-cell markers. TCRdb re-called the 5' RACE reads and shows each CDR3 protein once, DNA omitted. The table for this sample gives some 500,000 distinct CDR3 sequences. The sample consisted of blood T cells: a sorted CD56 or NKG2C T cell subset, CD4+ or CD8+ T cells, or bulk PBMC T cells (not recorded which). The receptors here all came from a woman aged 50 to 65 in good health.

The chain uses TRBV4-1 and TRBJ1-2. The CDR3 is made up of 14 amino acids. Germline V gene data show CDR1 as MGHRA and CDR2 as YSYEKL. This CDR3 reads CASSQEGSNYGYTF.

The CDR3 here is CASSLGQGSYEQYF. The rearrangement uses TRBV5-1 and TRBJ2-7; TCRdb calls TRBD1, which cannot be checked without DNA. The V gene's germline CDR1 is SGHRS and CDR2 YFSETQ. CDR3 length: 14 residues.

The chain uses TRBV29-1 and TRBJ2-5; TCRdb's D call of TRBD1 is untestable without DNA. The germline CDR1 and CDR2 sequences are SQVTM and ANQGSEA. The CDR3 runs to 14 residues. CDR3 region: CSARTGTGYETQYF.

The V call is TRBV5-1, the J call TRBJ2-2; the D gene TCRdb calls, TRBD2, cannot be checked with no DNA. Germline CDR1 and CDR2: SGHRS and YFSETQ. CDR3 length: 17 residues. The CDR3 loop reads CASSWGLAGGGTGELFF.

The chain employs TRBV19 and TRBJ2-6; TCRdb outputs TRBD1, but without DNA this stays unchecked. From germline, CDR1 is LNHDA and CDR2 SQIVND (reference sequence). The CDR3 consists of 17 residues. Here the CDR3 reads CASSIRTGPSGANVLTF. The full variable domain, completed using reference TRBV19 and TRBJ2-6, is DGGITQSPKYLFRKEGQNVTLSCEQNLNHDAMYWYRQDPGQGLRLIYYSQIVNDFQKGDIAEGYSVSREKKESFPLTVTSAQKNPTAFYLCASSIRTGPSGANVLTFGAGSRLTVL.

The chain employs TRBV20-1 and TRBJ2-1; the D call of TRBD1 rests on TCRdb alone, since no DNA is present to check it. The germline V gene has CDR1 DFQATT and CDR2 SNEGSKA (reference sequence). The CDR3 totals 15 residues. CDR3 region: CSARVGGLVTGGQFF.

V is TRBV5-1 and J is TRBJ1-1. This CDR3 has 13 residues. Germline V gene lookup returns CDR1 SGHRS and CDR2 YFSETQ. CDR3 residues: CASSLVVGKEAFF. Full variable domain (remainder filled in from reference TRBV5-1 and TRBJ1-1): KAGVTQTPRYLIKTRGQQVTLSCSPISGHRSVSWYQQTPGQGLQFLFEYFSETQRNKGNFPGRFSGRQFSNSRSEMNVSTLELGDSALYLCASSLVVGKEAFFGQGTRLTVV.

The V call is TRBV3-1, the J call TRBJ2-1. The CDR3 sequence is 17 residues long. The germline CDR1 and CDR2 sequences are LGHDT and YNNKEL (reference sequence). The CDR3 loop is CASSPRTGGGSYNEQFF.

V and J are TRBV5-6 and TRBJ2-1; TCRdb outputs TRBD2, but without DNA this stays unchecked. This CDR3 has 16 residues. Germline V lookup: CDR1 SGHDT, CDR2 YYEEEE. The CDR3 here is CASSRPGLAGINEQFF.

The CDR3 here is CATSEVGAAQGEQFF. This chain joins TRBV24-1 and TRBJ2-1; TCRdb designates TRBD1, a call that cannot be tested without DNA. The CDR3 has 15 residues. Germline CDR1 is KGHDR and CDR2 is SFDVKD.

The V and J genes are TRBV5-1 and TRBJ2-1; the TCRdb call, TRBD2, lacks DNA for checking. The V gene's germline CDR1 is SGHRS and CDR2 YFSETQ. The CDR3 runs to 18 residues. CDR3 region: CASRGKREATEEGNEQFF.

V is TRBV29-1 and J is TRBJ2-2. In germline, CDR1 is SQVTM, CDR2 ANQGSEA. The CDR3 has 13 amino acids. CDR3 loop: CSVELTGTGELFF.

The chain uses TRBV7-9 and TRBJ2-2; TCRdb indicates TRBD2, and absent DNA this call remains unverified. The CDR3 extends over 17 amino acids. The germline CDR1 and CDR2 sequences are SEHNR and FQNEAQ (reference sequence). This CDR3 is CASSRTSGSGSTGELFF.

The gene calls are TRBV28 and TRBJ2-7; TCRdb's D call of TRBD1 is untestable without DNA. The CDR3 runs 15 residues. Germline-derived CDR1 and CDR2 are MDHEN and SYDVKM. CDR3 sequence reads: CASSLSQRPGDEQYF.

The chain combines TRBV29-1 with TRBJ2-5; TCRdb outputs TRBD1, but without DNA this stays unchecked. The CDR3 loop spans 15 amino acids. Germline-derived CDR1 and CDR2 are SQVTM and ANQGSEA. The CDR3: CSASLWGSIQETQYF.

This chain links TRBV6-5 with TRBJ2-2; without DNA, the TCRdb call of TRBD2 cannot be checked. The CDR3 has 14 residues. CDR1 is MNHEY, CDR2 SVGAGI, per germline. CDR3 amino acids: CASSKAGISGELFF.

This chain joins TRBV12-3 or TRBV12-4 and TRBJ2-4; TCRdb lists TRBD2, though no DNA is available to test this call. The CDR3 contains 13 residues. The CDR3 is CASRREPVNIQYF.

CDR3 protein: CASSLGSARVYEQYF. J is TRBJ2-7 and V is TRBV7-2; TCRdb gives TRBD2 as the D gene, but with no DNA this cannot be confirmed. This CDR3 is built from 15 residues. Per germline, CDR1 SGHTA and CDR2 FQGNSA.

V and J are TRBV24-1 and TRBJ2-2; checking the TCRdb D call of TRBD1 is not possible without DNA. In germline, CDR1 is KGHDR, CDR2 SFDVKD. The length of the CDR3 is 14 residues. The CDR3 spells CATSRDRGIGELFF.

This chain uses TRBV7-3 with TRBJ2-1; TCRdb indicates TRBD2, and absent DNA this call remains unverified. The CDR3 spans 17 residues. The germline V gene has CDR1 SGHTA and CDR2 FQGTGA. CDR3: CASSLGAGGSSGNEQFF.

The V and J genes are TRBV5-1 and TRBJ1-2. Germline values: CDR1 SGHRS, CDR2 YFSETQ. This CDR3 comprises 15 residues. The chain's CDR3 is CASSWGGNEHYGYTF.

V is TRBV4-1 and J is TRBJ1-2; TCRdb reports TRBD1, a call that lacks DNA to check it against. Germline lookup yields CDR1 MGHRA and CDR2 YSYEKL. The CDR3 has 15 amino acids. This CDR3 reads CASSPLGQGSFGYTF.

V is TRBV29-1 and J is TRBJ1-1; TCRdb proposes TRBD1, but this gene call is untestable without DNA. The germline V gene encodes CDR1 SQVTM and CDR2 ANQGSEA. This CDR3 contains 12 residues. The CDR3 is CSDSQGAGEAFF.